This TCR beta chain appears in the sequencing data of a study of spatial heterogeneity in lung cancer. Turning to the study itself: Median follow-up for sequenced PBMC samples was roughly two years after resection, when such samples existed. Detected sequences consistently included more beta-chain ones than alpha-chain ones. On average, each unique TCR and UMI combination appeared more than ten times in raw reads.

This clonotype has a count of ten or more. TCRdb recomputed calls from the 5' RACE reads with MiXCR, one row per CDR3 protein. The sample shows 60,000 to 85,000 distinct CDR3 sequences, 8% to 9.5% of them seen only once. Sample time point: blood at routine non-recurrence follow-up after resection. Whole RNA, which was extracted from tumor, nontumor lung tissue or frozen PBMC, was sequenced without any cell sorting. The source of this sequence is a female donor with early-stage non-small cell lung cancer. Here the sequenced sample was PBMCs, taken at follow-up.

The CDR3 spells CATRRTGTKETQYF. CDR3 in DNA: TGTGCCACCAGAAGGACAGGGACAAAAGAGACCCAGTACTTC. The chain employs TRBV3-1 and TRBJ2-5; 8 bases fit TRBD1. V dropped 10 bases and J dropped 3; count of bases not matched to a gene: 10. The CDR3 length is 14 residues. Germline V gene lookup returns CDR1 LGHDT and CDR2 YNNKEL (reference sequence).